This T cell receptor (beta chain) was recorded in a study of cytomegalovirus exposure and HLA in healthy donors. Both 60 Vbeta primers and 13 Jbeta primers went into the PCR. Assay used: immunoSEQ multiplex PCR; TCRdb lists only in-frame clones, some missing. Of 200,000 to 250,000 clones listed, about 89% are singletons. CDR3 length: 12 residues. V was clipped by 5 bases and J by 0 bases; unmatched bases: 1. Germline V gene lookup returns CDR1 SQVTM and CDR2 ANQGSEA. The study's findings and limits: TCR association rates varied by HLA locus in a later analysis, with DRB1 highest and HLA-C lowest.

Concerning this clone: Its target is unknown.

The sequence derives from a woman between 18 and 29 years old in good health and CMV-seronegative. Sequenced sample: PBMCs. The genes are TRBV29-1 and TRBJ2-7; 7 nucleotides agree with TRBD1. CDR3 coding DNA: TGCAGCGTTTGGGACAGCTCCTACGAGCAGTACTTC. Translation: CSVWDSSYEQYF.